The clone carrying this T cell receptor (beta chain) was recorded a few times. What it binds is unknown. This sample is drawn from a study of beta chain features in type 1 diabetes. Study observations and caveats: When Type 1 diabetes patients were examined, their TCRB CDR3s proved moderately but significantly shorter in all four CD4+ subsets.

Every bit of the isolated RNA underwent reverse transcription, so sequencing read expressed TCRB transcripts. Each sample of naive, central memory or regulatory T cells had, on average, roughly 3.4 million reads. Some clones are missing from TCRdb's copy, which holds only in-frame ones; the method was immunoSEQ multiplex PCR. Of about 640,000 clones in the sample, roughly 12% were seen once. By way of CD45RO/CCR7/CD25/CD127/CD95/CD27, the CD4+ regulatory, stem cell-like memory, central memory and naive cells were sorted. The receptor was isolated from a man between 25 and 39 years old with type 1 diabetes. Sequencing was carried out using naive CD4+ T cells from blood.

The chain's CDR3 is CASSLGAPGSDTQYF. In nucleotides, the CDR3 is TGTGCCAGCAGCCTAGGTGCTCCGGGCTCAGATACGCAGTATTTT. The V gene is TRBV5-4, the J gene TRBJ2-3; D unclear. The CDR3 is 15 residues long. Trimming pared 4 bases from V and 4 bases from J, leaving 16 bases between. Looked up from germline, CDR1 is SGHNT and CDR2 is YYREEE (reference sequence).